A single sample gave rise to the 11 T cell receptor beta chains below, sequenced in a study of cytomegalovirus exposure and HLA in healthy donors. Amplification used 60 Vbeta primers and 13 Jbeta primers. TCRdb's copy holds only in-frame clones and misses some; the assay was immunoSEQ multiplex PCR. In the table there are over 100,000 clones, roughly 9.6% of which are singletons. Sequenced material: PBMCs. The source of these receptors is a middle-aged woman in good health and CMV-seropositive.

The V and J genes are TRBV5-5 and TRBJ2-7; D might be TRBD2 (5 bases). The length of the CDR3 is 16 residues. Trimming stripped 4 bases from V and 0 bases from J, with 17 bases between. Germline V gene data show CDR1 as SGHKS and CDR2 as YYEKEE (reference sequence). The CDR3 DNA reads as TGTGCCAGCAGCCAAGGGAGTCTACGAAGCTCCTACGAGCAGTACTTC. Protein sequence: CASSQGSLRSSYEQYF.

The rearrangement joins TRBV7-9 to TRBJ1-4; 9 bases align to TRBD1. The CDR3 spans 15 residues. Germline CDR1 SEHNR, CDR2 FQNEAQ (reference sequence). J was trimmed by 7 bases and V by 1 base; bases with no gene match: 4. CDR3 sequence: CASSLEGQGGEKLFF. Here the CDR3 DNA reads TGTGCCAGCAGCTTAGAGGGACAGGGTGGTGAAAAACTGTTTTTT. Full variable domain (outside the CDR3, taken from reference TRBV7-9 and TRBJ1-4): DTGVSQNPRHKITKRGQNVTFRCDPISEHNRLYWYRQTLGQGPEFLTYFQNEAQLEKSRLLSDRFSAERPKGSFSTLEIQRTEQGDSAMYLCASSLEGQGGEKLFFGSGTQLSVL.

This clone turned up a few times. The chain recombines TRBV5-1 with TRBJ2-3, with 12 positions matching TRBD2. This CDR3 has 15 residues. V shed 5 bases and J 4 bases; nucleotides not matched to a gene: 5. Germline loops: CDR1 SGHRS, CDR2 YFSETQ. CDR3: CASRASGGAPDTQYF. CDR3 nucleotide sequence: TGCGCCAGCAGAGCTAGCGGGGGGGCCCCAGATACGCAGTATTTT.

The CDR3 DNA is TGTGCCAGCAGCTTACCTGGGGCAGGGGAGAATGAAGCTTTCTTT. The encoded protein is CASSLPGAGENEAFF. The chain recombines TRBV7-9 with TRBJ1-1; tentatively, D is TRBD1 (6 bases). Germline-derived CDR1 and CDR2 are SEHNR and FQNEAQ (reference sequence). This CDR3 is 15 amino acids long. The V gene lost 2 bases and the J gene lost 7 bases, with 17 bases spanning the gap.

This clone was seen only a few times. The V call is TRBV4-2, the J call TRBJ2-3; D remains ambiguous. The CDR3 runs to 14 residues. V gave up 1 base and J gave up 1 base, with 6 bases separating them. Germline V gene data show CDR1 as LGHNA and CDR2 as YNFKEQ. DNA of the CDR3: TGTGCCAGCAGCCAAGTTTCCGGCACAGATACGCAGTATTTT. This sequence encodes CASSQVSGTDTQYF.

About this clone: Other DNA sequences in this sample translate to the same CDR3. V and J are TRBV5-6 and TRBJ2-3; possibly TRBD2 for D (6 bases). This CDR3 region has 15 residues. V was clipped by 0 bases and J by 0 bases, with 8 bases between them. CDR1 SGHDT and CDR2 YYEEEE come from the germline V gene. Here the CDR3 reads CASSLVGGSTDTQYF. The CDR3 coding sequence is TGTGCCAGCAGCTTGGTCGGGGGAAGCACAGATACGCAGTATTTT.

The rearrangement links TRBV10-3 to TRBJ2-5, with TRBD2 identical over 9 bases. This CDR3 has 17 amino acids. The J segment lost 2 bases and the V segment lost 3 bases, leaving 10 bases of the junction unmatched. Germline values: CDR1 ENHRY, CDR2 SYGVKD. For the CDR3, the DNA is TGTGCCATCAGTGACCCCTCCAAAGCGGGGGGTCAAGAGACCCAGTACTTC. Its protein product is CAISDPSKAGGQETQYF.

The rearrangement links TRBV7-2 to TRBJ2-7; D is possibly TRBD1 (5 bases). Germline CDR1 is SGHTA and CDR2 is FQGNSA. The CDR3 totals 12 residues. V shed 2 bases and J shed 9 bases, with 11 bases lying between them. CDR3 in DNA: TGTGCCAGCAGCTTACACCAGGGTTGGCAGTACTTC. It is translated as CASSLHQGWQYF.

The chain links TRBV2 to TRBJ2-1, with 11 bases fitting TRBD2. Germline V CDR1 and CDR2: SNHLY, FYNNEI. The CDR3 contains 17 residues. V trimming: 7 bases; J trimming: 0 bases; junction bases outside the gene matches: 8. CDR3 nucleotides: TGTGCCAGCACAGGGGGTCTAGCGGGGGGCTCCTACAATGAGCAGTTCTTC. Translated: CASTGGLAGGSYNEQFF.

As for this clone: A read error may account for a junction end that differs from germline. The rearrangement uses TRBV5-4 and TRBJ2-7; no firm D call. CDR3 length: 11 residues. Germline-derived CDR1 and CDR2 are SGHNT and YYREEE (reference sequence). The CDR3 region has the DNA TGTGCCAGCAGCTTGGGATCGAGTGAGCACTTC. Translation gives CASSLGSSEHF. Full variable domain (outside the CDR3, taken from reference TRBV5-4 and TRBJ2-7): ETGVTQSPTHLIKTRGQQVTLRCSSQSGHNTVSWYQQALGQGPQFIFQYYREEENGRGNFPPRFSGLQFPNYSSELNVNALELDDSALYLCASSLGSSEHFGPGTRLTVT.

This clone was counted between two and nine times. The chain joins TRBV7-2 to TRBJ2-5; TRBD2 might be the D (7 bases). Germline lookup yields CDR1 SGHTA and CDR2 FQGNSA. The CDR3 totals 16 residues. V shed 5 bases and J shed 5 bases, with 21 bases lying between them. The CDR3 DNA reads TGTGCCAGCAGCCGTCAATCCGGGGGGCTCAGGGAGACCCAGTACTTC. It translates to CASSRQSGGLRETQYF. The whole variable domain, filled in from reference TRBV7-2 and TRBJ2-5, reads GAGVSQSPSNKVTEKGKDVELRCDPISGHTALYWYRQSLGQGLEFLIYFQGNSAPDKSGLPSDRFSAERTGGSVSTLTIQRTQQEDSAVYLCASSRQSGGLRETQYFGPGTRLLVL.